The clone carrying this T cell receptor (beta chain) has just a few counts. This record belongs to a study of blood T cells in healthy people across ages. Per sample, a minimum of 6 million PBMCs were isolated. Primed by a sample-barcoded 5' primer and a J-beta primer mix, a second PCR proceeded for about 6 to 11 cycles. TCRdb redid the calling of the 5' RACE reads with MiXCR, one entry per CDR3 protein. The sample holds some 850,000 distinct CDR3 sequences; about 26% are singletons and the top ten take under 3%. The data were also submitted as part of a second study, on T cells of mothers and their children.

The sequence was obtained from a boy younger than 18 in good health. The specimen was blood.

The CDR3 coding sequence is TGTGCCAGCAGCCCACGGGAAGTCTATGGCTACACCTTC. Translated: CASSPREVYGYTF. This chain links TRBV6-5 with TRBJ1-2; D is unclear. Trimming pared 6 bases from V and 4 bases from J, leaving 12 bases between. Germline V CDR1 and CDR2: MNHEY, SVGAGI. The CDR3 is 13 amino acids.